The rows below give T cell receptor beta chains drawn from one sample of a study of vaccination and CD4 T cells after COVID-19. What these receptors recognize is not known. Each CDR3 protein gets one entry after TCRdb re-called the PCR reads with MiXCR. Of thousands of distinct CDR3 sequences listed, 39% are singletons. The specimen sequenced was CD4+ T cells from blood, cultured in vitro. The source of these receptors is a human donor in good health. Both conserved end residues are part of each CDR3. D genes are given only for firm matches. Where a row states a size, it is once, few, many or the class of an expanded clone; other rows omit it.

size | D | J | V | DNA | CDR3
NA | NA | TRBJ1-6 | TRBV9 | TGTGCCAGCAGCGTAGAACGGGGCTCACCCCTCCACTTT | CASSVERGSPLHF
NA | NA | TRBJ2-3 | TRBV11-2 | TGTGCCAGCAGCCCTCGTTGGGGCTCGGATAACACAGATACGCAGTATTTT | CASSPRWGSDNTDTQYF
few | TRBD2 | TRBJ2-2 | TRBV20-1 | TGCAGTGCTGGGCTAGCGGGTTACACCGGGGAGCTGTTTTTT | CSAGLAGYTGELFF
NA | TRBD2 | TRBJ2-2 | TRBV7-9 | TGTGCCAGCAGCTTACGGCTAGCGGGGGGGCCCGGGGAGCTGTTTTTT | CASSLRLAGGPGELFF
NA | NA | TRBJ2-1 | TRBV12-3/TRBV12-4 | TGTGCCAGCTCACAGGCCCTCTCCTACAATGAGCAGTTCTTC | CASSQALSYNEQFF
few | NA | TRBJ2-7 | TRBV6-1 | TGTGCCAGCAGTGTTAAAGAAGCCTACGAGCAGTACTTC | CASSVKEAYEQYF
NA | NA | TRBJ1-1 | TRBV12-5 | TGTGCTAGTGGGATAATGAGAACTTTCTTT | CASGIMRTFF
NA | TRBD2 | TRBJ2-5 | TRBV7-2 | TGTGCCAGCAGCGGCCTGACCCTCGGCGGGGGGGCCCAGTACTTC | CASSGLTLGGGAQYF
NA | TRBD2 | TRBJ2-3 | TRBV9 | TGTGCCAGCAGCGTAGGATTAGCGGGGGAAGATACGCAGTATTTT | CASSVGLAGEDTQYF
few | TRBD2 | TRBJ2-1 | TRBV7-9 | TGTGCCAGCAGCTTATCGGTAGCGGGGGGCTCCTACAATGAGCAGTTCTTC | CASSLSVAGGSYNEQFF
few | NA | TRBJ1-1 | TRBV19 | TGTGCCAGTCGGGCCCTGGGGGCCAAGAACACTGAAGCTTTCTTT | CASRALGAKNTEAFF
medium-sized | NA | TRBJ2-7 | TRBV20-1 | TGCAGTGCTAGCGGGACTTTCTCGTACGAGCAGTACTTC | CSASGTFSYEQYF
few | TRBD1 | TRBJ2-3 | TRBV19 | TGTGCCAGTAGTATCCGCCGACAGGGGAATTCAGATACGCAGTATTTT | CASSIRRQGNSDTQYF
NA | NA | TRBJ2-5 | TRBV6-5 | TGTGCCAGCAGTTACCCCCTCTTTGGGCGGTCCCCTCAAGAGACCCAGTACTTC | CASSYPLFGRSPQETQYF
few | NA | TRBJ2-2 | TRBV19 | TGTGCCAGTAGTATAGGGAGAACTTTCAACACCGGGGAGCTGTTTTTT | CASSIGRTFNTGELFF
few | NA | TRBJ1-2 | TRBV28 | TGTGCCAGCAGTTTAGGACTGTCGTATGGCTACACCTTC | CASSLGLSYGYTF
NA | TRBD2 | TRBJ2-1 | TRBV7-8 | TGTGCCAGCAGCCTGCAGGGACTAGCGGGATACAATGAGCAGTTCTTC | CASSLQGLAGYNEQFF
few | NA | TRBJ1-1 | TRBV19 | TGTGCCAGTAGTACCCGGACAGCTGAGAACACTGAAGCTTTCTTT | CASSTRTAENTEAFF
few | NA | TRBJ1-1 | TRBV2 | TGTGCCAGCAGTGGTCAGGGGATGAACACTGAAGCTTTCTTT | CASSGQGMNTEAFF
NA | NA | TRBJ1-2 | TRBV30 | TGTGCCTGGAGCTCCCAGAGAAGGGGCGGTGGCTACACCTTC | CAWSSQRRGGGYTF
few | TRBD2 | TRBJ2-1 | TRBV2 | TGTGCCAGCAGTGGCGGGAGGATCTCCTACAATGAGCAGTTCTTC | CASSGGRISYNEQFF
NA | TRBD1 | TRBJ2-5 | TRBV6-1 | TGTGCCAGCAGGCCCCAGGGGACCCAGGGGGCCCAGTACTTC | CASRPQGTQGAQYF
NA | TRBD2 | TRBJ2-5 | TRBV5-1 | TGCGCCAGCAGCCGTGGGACTAGCGACTTGGAGACCCAGTACTTC | CASSRGTSDLETQYF
NA | NA | TRBJ2-5 | TRBV7-2 | TGTGCCAGCACTGAGGGATACCAAGAGACCCAGTACTTC | CASTEGYQETQYF
NA | NA | TRBJ2-6 | TRBV5-6 | TGTGCCAGCAGCCCGGACGGGACCTCTGGGGCCAACGTCCTGACTTTC | CASSPDGTSGANVLTF
NA | TRBD1 | TRBJ2-6 | TRBV19 | TGTGCCAGTAGTCAACAGGGGGCGGCCGGGGCCAACGTCCTGACTTTC | CASSQQGAAGANVLTF
few | TRBD1 | TRBJ1-6 | TRBV27 | TGTGCCAGCAGTTCAACAGGGGGCGCCTATTCACCCCTCCACTTT | CASSSTGGAYSPLHF
NA | NA | TRBJ1-6 | TRBV11-2 | TGTGCCAGCAGCTTAGTCGGGGGAGGGAATTCACCCCTCCACTTT | CASSLVGGGNSPLHF
NA | TRBD1 | TRBJ2-1 | TRBV20-1 | TGCAGTGTTATTAGTCCAGGGGGTTCCTACAATGAGCAGTTCTTC | CSVISPGGSYNEQFF
NA | NA | TRBJ1-1 | TRBV5-1 | TGCGCCAGCAGCTTATATCAGGGGACGGCGAACACTGAAGCTTTCTTT | CASSLYQGTANTEAFF
NA | NA | TRBJ2-3 | TRBV10-1 | TGCGCCAGCAGTGAGTCGGGACTGGGAGCAGATACGCAGTATTTT | CASSESGLGADTQYF
NA | NA | TRBJ2-7 | TRBV14 | TGTGCCAGCAGCCAGTTTGGCGAGCAGTACTTC | CASSQFGEQYF